This TCR beta chain was found in a study of blood T cells in healthy people across ages. CDR3 length equals 16 residues. CDR1 MNHEY and CDR2 SMNVEV come from the germline V gene (reference sequence). The ends lost 3 bases at V and 9 bases at J; junction bases unmatched: 11. Combining a sample-barcoded 5' primer with a J-beta primer mix, a second PCR ran for about 7 to 11 cycles. Each cDNA molecule was tagged by a template-switch adaptor with 12 random nucleotides. TCRdb reprocessed the 5' RACE reads via MiXCR and lists one record per CDR3 protein. The data contain about 580,000 distinct CDR3 sequences, 40% to 50% of them singletons. A few counts support this clonotype.

The sample comprised blood. This receptor was obtained from a man older than 75 in good health. V is TRBV27 and J is TRBJ2-1; 10 bases are shared with TRBD1. CDR3 residues: CASSLVGTGAIAEQFF. The CDR3 DNA reads TGTGCCAGCAGTTTGGTAGGGACAGGGGCAATCGCTGAGCAGTTCTTC.